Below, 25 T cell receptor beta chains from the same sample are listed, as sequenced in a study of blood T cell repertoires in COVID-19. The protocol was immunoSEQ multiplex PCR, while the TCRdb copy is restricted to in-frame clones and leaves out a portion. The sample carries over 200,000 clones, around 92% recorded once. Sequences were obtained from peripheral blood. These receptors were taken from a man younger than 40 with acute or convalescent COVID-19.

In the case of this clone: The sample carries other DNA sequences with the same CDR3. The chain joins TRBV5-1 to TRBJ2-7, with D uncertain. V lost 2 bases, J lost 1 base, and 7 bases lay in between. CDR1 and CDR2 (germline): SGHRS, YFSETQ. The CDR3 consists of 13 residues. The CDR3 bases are TGCGCCAGCAGCTTTTCAGGATCCTACGAGCAGTACTTC. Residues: CASSFSGSYEQYF. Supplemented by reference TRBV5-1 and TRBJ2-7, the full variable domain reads KAGVTQTPRYLIKTRGQQVTLSCSPISGHRSVSWYQQTPGQGLQFLFEYFSETQRNKGNFPGRFSGRQFSNSRSEMNVSTLELGDSALYLCASSFSGSYEQYFGPGTRLTVT.

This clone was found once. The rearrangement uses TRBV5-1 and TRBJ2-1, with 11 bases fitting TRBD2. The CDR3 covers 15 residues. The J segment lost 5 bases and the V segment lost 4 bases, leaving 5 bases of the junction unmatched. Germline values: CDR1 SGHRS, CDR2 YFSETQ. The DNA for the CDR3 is TGCGCCAGCAGCACTAGCGGGAGTAATCACAATGAGCAGTTCTTC. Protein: CASSTSGSNHNEQFF.

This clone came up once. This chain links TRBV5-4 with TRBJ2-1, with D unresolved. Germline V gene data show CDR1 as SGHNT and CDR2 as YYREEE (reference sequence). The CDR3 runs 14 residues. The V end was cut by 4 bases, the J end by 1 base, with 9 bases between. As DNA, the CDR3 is TGTGCCAGCAGCCCCGCCGGGTCCTACAATGAGCAGTTCTTC. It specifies CASSPAGSYNEQFF.

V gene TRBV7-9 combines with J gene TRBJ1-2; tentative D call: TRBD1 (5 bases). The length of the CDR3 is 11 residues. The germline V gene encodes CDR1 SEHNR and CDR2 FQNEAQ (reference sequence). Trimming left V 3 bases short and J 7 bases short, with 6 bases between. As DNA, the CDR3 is TGTGCCAGCAGCTTTACAGGTGGCTACACCTTC. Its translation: CASSFTGGYTF.

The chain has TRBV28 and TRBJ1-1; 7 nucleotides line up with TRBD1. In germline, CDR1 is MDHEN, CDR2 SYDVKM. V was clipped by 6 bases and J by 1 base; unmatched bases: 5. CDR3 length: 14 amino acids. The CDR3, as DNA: TGTGCCAGCAGGACGACAGGGCCGAACACTGAAGCTTTCTTT. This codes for CASRTTGPNTEAFF. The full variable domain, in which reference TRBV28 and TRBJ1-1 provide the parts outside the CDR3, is DVKVTQSSRYLVKRTGEKVFLECVQDMDHENMFWYRQDPGLGLRLIYFSYDVKMKEKGDIPEGYSVSREKKERFSLILESASTNQTSMYLCASRTTGPNTEAFFGQGTRLTVV.

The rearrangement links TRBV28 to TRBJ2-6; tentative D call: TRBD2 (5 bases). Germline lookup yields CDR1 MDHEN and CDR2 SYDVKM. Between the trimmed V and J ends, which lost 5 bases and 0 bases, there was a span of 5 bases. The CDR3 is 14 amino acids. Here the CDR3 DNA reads TGTGCCAGCAGTGACTACTCTGGGGCCAACGTCCTGACTTTC. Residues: CASSDYSGANVLTF.

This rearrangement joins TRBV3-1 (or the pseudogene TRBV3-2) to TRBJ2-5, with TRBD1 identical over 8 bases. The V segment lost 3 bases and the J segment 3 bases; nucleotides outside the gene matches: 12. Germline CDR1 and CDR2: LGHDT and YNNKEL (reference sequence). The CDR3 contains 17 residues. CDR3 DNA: TGTGCCAGCAGCCAGACCGACAGGGGCCGAGGGAAAGAGACCCAGTACTTC. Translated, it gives CASSQTDRGRGKETQYF.

CDR3 amino acids: CASSFGAVSYNEQFF. DNA for the CDR3: TGTGCCAGCAGCTTTGGAGCGGTGAGCTACAATGAGCAGTTCTTC. The J gene is TRBJ2-1, the V gene TRBV7-9; tentative D call: TRBD2 (5 bases). The germline V and J ends were trimmed by 3 bases and 3 bases, with 12 bases remaining between them. Per the germline V gene, CDR1 is SEHNR and CDR2 is FQNEAQ (reference sequence). There are 15 residues in the CDR3.

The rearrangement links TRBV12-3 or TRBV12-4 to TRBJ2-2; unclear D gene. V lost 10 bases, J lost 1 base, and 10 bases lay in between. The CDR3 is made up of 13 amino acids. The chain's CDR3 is CATIARNTGELFF. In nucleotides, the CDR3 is TGTGCCACAATAGCAAGGAACACCGGGGAGCTGTTTTTT.

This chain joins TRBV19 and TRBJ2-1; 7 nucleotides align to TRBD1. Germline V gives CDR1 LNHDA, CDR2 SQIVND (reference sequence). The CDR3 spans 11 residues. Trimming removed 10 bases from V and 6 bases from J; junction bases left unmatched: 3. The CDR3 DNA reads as TGTGCCAAACGACAGGGCAATGAGCAGTTCTTC. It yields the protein CAKRQGNEQFF.

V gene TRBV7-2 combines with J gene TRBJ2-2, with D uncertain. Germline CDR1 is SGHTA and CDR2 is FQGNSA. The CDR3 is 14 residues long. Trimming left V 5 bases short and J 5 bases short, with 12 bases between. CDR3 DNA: TGTGCCAGCAGCCCCACTACCCTGACCGGGGAGCTGTTTTTT. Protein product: CASSPTTLTGELFF.

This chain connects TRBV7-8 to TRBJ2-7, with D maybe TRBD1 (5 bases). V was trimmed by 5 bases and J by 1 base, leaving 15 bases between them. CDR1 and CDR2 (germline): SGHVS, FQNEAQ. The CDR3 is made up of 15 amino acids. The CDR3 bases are TGTGCCAGCAGCCAGACCAGGGTAGGGTCCTACGAGCAGTACTTC. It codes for CASSQTRVGSYEQYF.

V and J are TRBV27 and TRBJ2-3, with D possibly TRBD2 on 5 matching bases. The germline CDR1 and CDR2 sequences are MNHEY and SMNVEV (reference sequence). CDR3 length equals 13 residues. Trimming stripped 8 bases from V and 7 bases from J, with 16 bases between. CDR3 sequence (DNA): TGTGCCAGCGCCCCGGGAAGGATAAATACGCAGTATTTT. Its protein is CASAPGRINTQYF.

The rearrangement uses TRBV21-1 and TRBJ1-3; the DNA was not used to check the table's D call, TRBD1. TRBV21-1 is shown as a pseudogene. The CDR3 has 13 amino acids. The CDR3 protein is CASAEGQGFGKYF. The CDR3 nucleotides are TGTGCCAGCGCTGAGGGACAGGGGTTTGGAAAATATTTT.

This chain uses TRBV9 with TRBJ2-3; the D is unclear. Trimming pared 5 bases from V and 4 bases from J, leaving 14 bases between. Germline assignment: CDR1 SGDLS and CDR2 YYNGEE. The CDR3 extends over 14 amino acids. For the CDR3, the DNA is TGTGCCAGCAGGCCCGCCGAGATCGCAGATACGCAGTATTTT. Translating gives CASRPAEIADTQYF.

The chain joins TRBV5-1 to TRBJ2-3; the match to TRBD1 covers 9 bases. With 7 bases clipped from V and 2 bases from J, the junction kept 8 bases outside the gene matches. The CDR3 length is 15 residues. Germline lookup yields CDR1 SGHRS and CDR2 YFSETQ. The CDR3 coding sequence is TGCGCCAGCTCCGAGAGGACAGGGGTCACAGATACGCAGTATTTT. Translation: CASSERTGVTDTQYF.

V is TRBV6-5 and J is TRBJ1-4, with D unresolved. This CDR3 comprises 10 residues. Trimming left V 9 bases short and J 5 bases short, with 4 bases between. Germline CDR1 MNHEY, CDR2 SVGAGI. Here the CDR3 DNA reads TGTGCCAGTAGAAATGAAAAACTGTTTTTT. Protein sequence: CASRNEKLFF.

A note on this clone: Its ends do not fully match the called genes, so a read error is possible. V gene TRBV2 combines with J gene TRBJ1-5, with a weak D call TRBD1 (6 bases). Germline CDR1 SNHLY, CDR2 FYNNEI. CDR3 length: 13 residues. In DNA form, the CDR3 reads TGTACCAGCAGGGCGACAGGTAAACAGCCCCAGCATTTT. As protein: CTSRATGKQPQHF.

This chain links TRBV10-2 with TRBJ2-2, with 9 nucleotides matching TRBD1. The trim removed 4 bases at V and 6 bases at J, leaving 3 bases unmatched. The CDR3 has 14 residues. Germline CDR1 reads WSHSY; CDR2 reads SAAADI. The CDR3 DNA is TGCGCCAGCAGTGGGACAGGGGACGCCGGGGAGCTGTTTTTT. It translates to CASSGTGDAGELFF.

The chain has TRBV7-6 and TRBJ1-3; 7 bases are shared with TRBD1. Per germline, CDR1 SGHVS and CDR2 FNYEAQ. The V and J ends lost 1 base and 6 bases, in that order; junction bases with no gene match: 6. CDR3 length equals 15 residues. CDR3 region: CASSLGAGGVNTIYF. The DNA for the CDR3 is TGTGCCAGCAGCTTAGGGGCAGGGGGAGTAAACACCATATATTTT.

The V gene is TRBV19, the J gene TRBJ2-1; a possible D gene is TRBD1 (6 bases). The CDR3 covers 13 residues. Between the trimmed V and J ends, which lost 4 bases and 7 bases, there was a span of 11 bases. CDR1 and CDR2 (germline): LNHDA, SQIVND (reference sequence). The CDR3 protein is CASSTQGYNEQFF. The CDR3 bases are TGTGCCAGTAGTACACAGGGTTATAATGAGCAGTTCTTC.

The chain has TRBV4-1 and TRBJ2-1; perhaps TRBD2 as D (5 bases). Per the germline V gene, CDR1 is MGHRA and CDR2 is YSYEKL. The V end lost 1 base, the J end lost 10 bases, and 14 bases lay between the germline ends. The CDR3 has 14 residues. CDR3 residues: CASSQVSSSGEQFF. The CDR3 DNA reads TGCGCCAGCAGCCAAGTGTCCAGCTCGGGGGAGCAGTTCTTC.

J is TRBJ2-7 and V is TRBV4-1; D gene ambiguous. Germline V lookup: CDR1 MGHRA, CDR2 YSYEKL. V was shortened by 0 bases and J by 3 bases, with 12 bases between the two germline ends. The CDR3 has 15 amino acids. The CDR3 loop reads CASSQEVATNYEQYF. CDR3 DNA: TGCGCCAGCAGCCAAGAGGTGGCCACCAACTACGAGCAGTACTTC.

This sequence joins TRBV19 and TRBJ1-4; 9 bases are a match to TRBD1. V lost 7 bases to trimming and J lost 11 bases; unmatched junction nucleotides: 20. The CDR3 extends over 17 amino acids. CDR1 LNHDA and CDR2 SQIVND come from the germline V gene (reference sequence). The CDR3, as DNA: TGTGCCAGTACCACCCCAATAGCCGACGATGACAGGGGGAAACTGTTTTTT. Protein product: CASTTPIADDDRGKLFF. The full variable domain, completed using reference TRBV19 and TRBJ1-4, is DGGITQSPKYLFRKEGQNVTLSCEQNLNHDAMYWYRQDPGQGLRLIYYSQIVNDFQKGDIAEGYSVSREKKESFPLTVTSAQKNPTAFYLCASTTPIADDDRGKLFFGSGTQLSVL.

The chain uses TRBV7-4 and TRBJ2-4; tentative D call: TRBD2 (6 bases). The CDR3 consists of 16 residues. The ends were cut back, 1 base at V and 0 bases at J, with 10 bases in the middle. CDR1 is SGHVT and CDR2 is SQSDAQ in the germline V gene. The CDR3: CASSLVGGVAKNIQYF. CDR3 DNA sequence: TGTGCCAGCAGCTTAGTCGGCGGGGTAGCCAAAAACATTCAGTACTTC.